The clone carrying this T cell receptor beta chain was picked up one time. This sample's time point: baseline, week 1 (first vaccination visit). Treatment meaning: pre-vaccination baseline after standard-of-care therapy. New WHO grade 3 or 4 IDH1-mutant, ATRX-lost astrocytomas were present in all donors. The repertoire was sequenced with immunoSEQ multiplex PCR; TCRdb's copy has only in-frame clones and lacks some. The sample has about 67,000 clones, around 83% seen once. J was trimmed by 1 base and V by 2 bases; bases with no gene match: 9. Germline CDR1 and CDR2: SGHTA and FQGNSA. The CDR3 is 18 amino acids. This entry is derived from a study of a mutant IDH1 vaccine in newly diagnosed glioma. At the level of the study: Males made up around 62% and females 37.5% of treated patients, whose mean age was roughly 40 years. The earlier regimen, radiotherapy, temozolomide, or both, was most often both.

The sequences come from peripheral blood mononuclear cells (PBMCs), collected from a glioma patient treated with radiotherapy, temozolomide or both. The source of this sequence is a woman younger than 35 with glioma. Some clones in this sample may be carry-over from other donors' samples. The rearrangement uses TRBV7-2 and TRBJ2-1; 9 bases align to TRBD2. The CDR3 here is CASSLKRLAGSSYNEQFF. Here the CDR3 DNA reads TGTGCCAGCAGCTTAAAGAGGCTAGCGGGATCGTCCTACAATGAGCAGTTCTTC.